The 32 T cell receptor beta chains in this list originate from one sample, sequenced in a study of blood T cell repertoires in COVID-19. Data came from immunoSEQ multiplex PCR; TCRdb stores just in-frame clones and leaves some out. The repertoire holds roughly 230,000 clones, with 85% as singletons. Sample: peripheral blood. Receptors were obtained from a woman in her fifties or sixties with active or convalescent COVID-19.

The chain employs TRBV28 and TRBJ1-2; weak D call: TRBD1 (5 bases). The CDR3 runs 16 residues. V dropped 7 bases and J dropped 4 bases, with 22 bases sitting between them. Germline-derived CDR1 and CDR2 are MDHEN and SYDVKM. The CDR3 coding sequence is TGTGCCAGCACCCAAGCCGGGGGGGATGGAAGCTATGGCTACACCTTC. Translated, it gives CASTQAGGDGSYGYTF.

The chain uses TRBV19 and TRBJ1-2; 7 positions agree with TRBD1. The CDR3 totals 12 residues. V trimming: 7 bases; J trimming: 3 bases; junction bases outside the gene matches: 2. Germline V gene data show CDR1 as LNHDA and CDR2 as SQIVND (reference sequence). CDR3 sequence reads: CASTTGDYGYTF. The CDR3 nucleotides read TGTGCCAGTACTACAGGGGACTATGGCTACACCTTC.

This chain links TRBV6-5 with TRBJ2-2, with no clear D. The germline gives CDR1 MNHEY, CDR2 SVGAGI. The ends were cut back, 0 bases at V and 1 base at J, with 3 bases in the middle. The CDR3 is made up of 14 amino acids. The CDR3: CASSYSRNTGELFF. DNA of the CDR3: TGTGCCAGCAGTTACTCCAGGAACACCGGGGAGCTGTTTTTT.

This chain connects TRBV6-5 to TRBJ1-4, with D perhaps matching TRBD1 (5 bases). Germline V gene sequence: CDR1 MNHEY, CDR2 SVGAGI. This CDR3 has 14 residues. V lost 5 bases, J lost 7 bases, and 14 bases lay in between. In DNA, the CDR3 is TGTGCCAGCAGTCGGGACGAGGGAGGTGAAAAACTGTTTTTT. As protein: CASSRDEGGEKLFF.

This clone was observed once. This chain links TRBV5-1 with TRBJ2-5; possible D gene TRBD2, 7 bases. The CDR3 spans 15 residues. Germline V lookup: CDR1 SGHRS, CDR2 YFSETQ. Trimming took off 4 bases at V and 2 bases at J, with 15 bases between the two ends. The CDR3 coding sequence is TGCGCCAGCAGCACCCGAGGGGGAGGGCAAGAGACCCAGTACTTC. It codes for CASSTRGGGQETQYF.

Here the CDR3 reads CASSAGTHAGNTIYF. The CDR3 DNA reads as TGTGCCAGCAGCGCCGGGACTCACGCGGGAAACACCATATATTTT. The genes are TRBV7-9 and TRBJ1-3; D is perhaps TRBD1 (5 bases). Trimming took off 5 bases at V and 4 bases at J, with 15 bases between the two ends. Germline V gene lookup returns CDR1 SEHNR and CDR2 FQNEAQ (reference sequence). The CDR3 covers 15 residues.

The V and J genes are TRBV28 and TRBJ2-7, with TRBD2 as a possible D gene (5 bases). Trimming stripped 5 bases from V and 6 bases from J, with 17 bases between. The germline CDR1 and CDR2 sequences are MDHEN and SYDVKM. There are 14 residues in the CDR3. The CDR3 DNA sequence: TGTGCCAGCAGTCCTCCGGGGAGAGATAGCGAGCAGTACTTC. It is translated as CASSPPGRDSEQYF.

V usage is TRBV5-5 and J usage is TRBJ2-7; D call uncertain. This CDR3 is built from 15 residues. CDR1 SGHKS and CDR2 YYEKEE come from the germline V gene (reference sequence). V lost 0 bases and J 0 bases, leaving 10 bases between the germline ends. Here the CDR3 DNA reads TGTGCCAGCAGCTTGGTTCCCGGGTCCTCCTACGAGCAGTACTTC. As protein: CASSLVPGSSYEQYF.

This clone was observed a few times. The chain couples TRBV30 to TRBJ2-2; 10 bases are a match to TRBD2. The CDR3 totals 14 residues. The V gene's germline CDR1 is GTSNPN and CDR2 SVGIG (reference sequence). With V trimmed by 5 bases and J by 4 bases, 4 bases remained unmatched. CDR3 loop: CAWDSGRLTGELFF. Written as DNA, the CDR3 is TGTGCCTGGGATAGCGGGAGGCTCACCGGGGAGCTGTTTTTT.

This sequence joins TRBV12-2 and TRBJ1-2. TRBV12-2 is an annotated pseudogene. This CDR3 has 16 amino acids. DNA for the CDR3: TGTGCAAGTCGCTTAGTTTCCGGGGATCTTGGCTATGGCTACACCTTC. Amino acid sequence: CASRLVSGDLGYGYTF.

The chain joins TRBV11-3 to TRBJ2-3; 7 nucleotides agree with TRBD2. CDR3 length: 16 amino acids. V shed 5 bases and J 0 bases; nucleotides not matched to a gene: 8. CDR1 is SGHNT and CDR2 is YENEEA in the germline V gene. The CDR3 DNA reads TGTGCCAGCAGCCCCCAACTAGCGACTAGCACAGATACGCAGTATTTT. This gives the protein CASSPQLATSTDTQYF.

The chain is built from TRBV2 and TRBJ2-3; TRBD1 matches at 9 bases. CDR3 length: 17 residues. After removal of 4 bases from V and 1 base from J, the junction contained 9 bases not matched to a gene. Germline-derived CDR1 and CDR2 are SNHLY and FYNNEI. CDR3 nucleotide sequence: TGTGCCAGCAGTGTCTTGACAGGGGGTTTTGGCACAGATACGCAGTATTTT. This translates into CASSVLTGGFGTDTQYF.

The chain joins TRBV19 to TRBJ1-4, with D possibly matching TRBD1 (6 bases). CDR1 LNHDA and CDR2 SQIVND come from the germline V gene (reference sequence). The CDR3 covers 13 residues. Trimming pared 2 bases from V and 6 bases from J, leaving 7 bases between. Here the CDR3 DNA reads TGTGCCAGTAGTATAAGGACAGATGAAAAACTGTTTTTT. Translating it yields CASSIRTDEKLFF.

In this sample, this clone turned up once. Here the CDR3 DNA reads TGTGCCAGCAGGTCCTACGGGAGTGATGAGCAGTTCTTC. Protein product: CASRSYGSDEQFF. The V call is TRBV11-2, the J call TRBJ2-1; a possible D gene is TRBD2 (6 bases). Trimming removed 6 bases at V and 8 bases at J, with 14 bases between. Germline CDR1 and CDR2: SGHAT and FQNNGV. The CDR3 length is 13 residues.

The chain carries TRBV5-1 and TRBJ1-3, with D tentatively TRBD1 (5 bases). This CDR3 is 16 amino acids long. V was cut by 1 base and J by 5 bases, with 16 bases left in between. Germline V gives CDR1 SGHRS, CDR2 YFSETQ. The CDR3 DNA is TGCGCCAGCAGCTTGACAGGCTCTACTGGTAGAAACACCATATATTTT. It yields the protein CASSLTGSTGRNTIYF.

In this sample, this clone turned up a few times. This chain connects TRBV4-1 to TRBJ2-3; 8 bases are shared with TRBD2. J was trimmed by 2 bases and V by 5 bases; bases with no gene match: 3. The germline V gene has CDR1 MGHRA and CDR2 YSYEKL. CDR3 size: 14 residues. The CDR3 DNA sequence: TGCGCCAGCAGCGCGGGAGGTTCCACAGATACGCAGTATTTT. Its protein product is CASSAGGSTDTQYF.

Details on this clone: The junction departs from the called germline gene at one end, perhaps through a read error. CDR3 DNA: TGTGCTAGCAGCTTAGACAGGGGTGAGACCCAGTACTTC. It encodes CASSLDRGETQYF. This rearrangement joins TRBV7-7 to TRBJ2-5; TRBD1 agrees at 8 bases. The CDR3 has 13 residues. The germline CDR1 and CDR2 sequences are SSHAT and FNYEAQ (reference sequence).

The rearrangement uses TRBV21-1 and TRBJ2-7; TRBD2 is taken as the D call from the table, unchecked against the DNA. TRBV21-1 is annotated as a pseudogene. The CDR3 is made up of 17 amino acids. The CDR3 sequence: CASSKGLRRGGSYEQYV. CDR3 nucleotides: TGTGCCAGCAGCAAAGGGTTGAGGCGGGGGGGCTCCTACGAGCAGTACGTC.

The chain has TRBV7-4 and TRBJ1-2; no definite D call. Germline V gene sequence: CDR1 SGHVT, CDR2 SQSDAQ. The CDR3 extends over 13 amino acids. The V end was cut by 1 base, the J end by 4 bases, with 7 bases between. In nucleotides, the CDR3 is TGTGCCAGCAGCTTAGGCGGATTCTATGGCTACACCTTC. Its translation: CASSLGGFYGYTF.

V is TRBV6-4 and J is TRBJ1-1; D is possibly TRBD1 (5 bases). Looked up from germline, CDR1 is MRHNA and CDR2 is SNTAGT. This CDR3 spans 14 amino acids. V was shortened by 4 bases and J by 5 bases, with 14 bases between the two germline ends. The CDR3 protein is CASSAGGSGTEAFF. The CDR3, as DNA: TGTGCCAGCAGTGCCGGGGGGAGTGGAACTGAAGCTTTCTTT.

The chain links TRBV18 to TRBJ2-3; D might be TRBD2 (6 bases). Trimming removed 2 bases from V and 6 bases from J, with 15 bases in between. Germline V gene lookup returns CDR1 KGHSH and CDR2 LQKENI. The CDR3 has 15 residues. CDR3 sequence: CASSPGGIKSDTQYF. CDR3 nucleotides: TGTGCCAGCTCACCAGGCGGGATTAAGTCCGATACGCAGTATTTT.

This clone was recorded once. The chain carries TRBV10-3 and TRBJ1-1; no definite D call. The germline CDR1 and CDR2 sequences are ENHRY and SYGVKD. CDR3 size: 14 residues. The V and J ends lost 5 bases and 5 bases respectively, with 15 bases between them. The CDR3 DNA sequence: TGTGCCATCAGTAAGACCCTTAGGGAGACTGAAGCTTTCTTT. This gives the protein CAISKTLRETEAFF.

The genes are TRBV11-1 and TRBJ1-4; tentative D call: TRBD1 (6 bases). Germline V gene sequence: CDR1 SGHAT, CDR2 FQDESV (reference sequence). V gave up 3 bases and J gave up 7 bases, with 12 bases separating them. The CDR3 runs 14 residues. CDR3 sequence: CASSFQGIGEKLFF. In DNA, the CDR3 is TGTGCCAGCAGCTTTCAGGGGATTGGTGAAAAACTGTTTTTT.

This clone was picked up one time. The V and J genes are TRBV19 and TRBJ1-5; 9 nucleotides line up with TRBD1. From germline, CDR1 is LNHDA and CDR2 SQIVND (reference sequence). The CDR3 extends over 15 amino acids. Trimming removed 5 bases from V and 6 bases from J; junction bases left unmatched: 8. CDR3 protein: CASSATGGDGQPQHF. The CDR3 region has the DNA TGTGCCAGTAGTGCAACAGGGGGCGATGGTCAGCCCCAGCATTTT.

This sequence joins TRBV3-1 (or the pseudogene TRBV3-2) and TRBJ2-6, with a weak D call TRBD2 (6 bases). The CDR3 is made up of 18 amino acids. The germline V and J ends were trimmed by 1 base and 0 bases, with 13 bases remaining between them. CDR1 is LGHDT and CDR2 is YNNKEL in the germline V gene (reference sequence). The CDR3: CASSQGHRTTSGANVLTF. CDR3 coding DNA: TGTGCCAGCAGCCAAGGACACCGGACTACCTCTGGGGCCAACGTCCTGACTTTC.

There are a few counts of this clone. The J gene is TRBJ2-1, the V gene TRBV5-4, with TRBD2 as a possible D gene (7 bases). CDR1 SGHNT and CDR2 YYREEE come from the germline V gene (reference sequence). Trimming took 3 bases from V and 5 from J, leaving 21 bases between them. The CDR3 runs to 17 residues. CDR3 amino acids: CASSWTFYGGPHNEQFF. Written as DNA, the CDR3 is TGTGCCAGCAGCTGGACCTTTTACGGGGGGCCCCACAATGAGCAGTTCTTC.

V gene TRBV27 combines with J gene TRBJ1-1; TRBD1 agrees at 7 bases. Trimming took 5 bases from V and 4 from J; bases not matched to a gene: 7. The CDR3 spans 14 residues. Per the germline V gene, CDR1 is MNHEY and CDR2 is SMNVEV (reference sequence). The DNA of the CDR3 is TGTGCCAGCAGTAAGGACAGGAGGGGCACTGAAGCTTTCTTT. Its translation is CASSKDRRGTEAFF.

This clone was seen a handful of times. The rearrangement joins TRBV5-6 to TRBJ1-3; D gene unclear. The V end was cut by 2 bases, the J end by 4 bases, with 10 bases between. CDR1 and CDR2 (germline): SGHDT, YYEEEE. The CDR3 totals 14 residues. Here the CDR3 DNA reads TGTGCCAGCAGCTTAGCCACGGGGGGAAACACCATATATTTT. This sequence encodes CASSLATGGNTIYF.

The rearrangement links TRBV5-1 to TRBJ2-3; 12 nucleotides match TRBD2. With 0 bases clipped from V and 1 base from J, the junction kept 6 bases outside the gene matches. Germline CDR1 is SGHRS and CDR2 is YFSETQ. CDR3 length: 18 residues. The DNA of the CDR3 is TGCGCCAGCAGCTTGGCGCTAGCGGGGGGGCCGGGCACAGATACGCAGTATTTT. Its protein is CASSLALAGGPGTDTQYF.

The chain is built from TRBV20-1 and TRBJ2-1; D possibly corresponds to TRBD1 (6 bases). CDR1 DFQATT and CDR2 SNEGSKA come from the germline V gene (reference sequence). V lost 5 bases and J 12 bases, leaving 14 bases between the germline ends. CDR3 size: 11 residues. The CDR3 loop reads CSASSGTPQFF. Written as DNA, the CDR3 is TGCAGTGCTTCTTCCGGGACACCGCAGTTCTTC.

The table lists this clone with a few counts. V gene TRBV5-6 combines with J gene TRBJ1-3, with TRBD1 as a possible D gene (5 bases). Germline V lookup: CDR1 SGHDT, CDR2 YYEEEE. The V and J ends lost 0 bases and 0 bases respectively, with 10 bases between them. The CDR3 has 16 residues. Here the CDR3 reads CASSLAREDSGNTIYF. In nucleotides, the CDR3 is TGTGCCAGCAGCTTGGCCAGGGAGGACTCTGGAAACACCATATATTTT.

The gene calls are TRBV5-1 and TRBJ1-1; no clear D. The CDR3 contains 13 residues. Trimming stripped 4 bases from V and 4 bases from J, with 11 bases between. Germline V gives CDR1 SGHRS, CDR2 YFSETQ. The CDR3 reads CASSPRDSTEAFF. The CDR3 DNA reads TGCGCCAGCAGCCCTCGTGATAGCACTGAAGCTTTCTTT.